Shown below are 6 T cell receptor beta chains from a single sample sequenced in a study of blood T cell repertoires in COVID-19. Data came from immunoSEQ multiplex PCR; TCRdb stores just in-frame clones and leaves some out. The sample carries roughly 400,000 clones, about 89% recorded once. Sequences were obtained from PBMCs or T cells enriched from blood (not recorded which). The origin of the receptors is a woman in her forties who had been exposed to COVID-19.

The chain employs TRBV7-9 and TRBJ1-1, with D perhaps TRBD1 (5 bases). This CDR3 is built from 17 residues. V lost 1 base to trimming and J lost 1 base, with 16 bases between them. Germline assignment: CDR1 SEHNR and CDR2 FQNEAQ (reference sequence). CDR3 sequence (DNA): TGTGCCAGCAGCTTAGGGAGGGCGGGGGAATCGAACACTGAAGCTTTCTTT. Protein product: CASSLGRAGESNTEAFF.

This sequence joins TRBV7-3 and TRBJ2-2, with D possibly matching TRBD2 (6 bases). This CDR3 spans 18 amino acids. V dropped 4 bases and J dropped 2 bases, with 20 bases sitting between them. CDR1 is SGHTA, CDR2 FQGTGA, per germline. This chain's CDR3 is CASSSTPVGSVNTGELFF. CDR3 bases: TGTGCCAGCAGCTCCACCCCCGTCGGGAGTGTTAACACCGGGGAGCTGTTTTTT.

This chain uses TRBV5-1 with TRBJ1-6; TRBD1 matches at 7 bases. The CDR3 has 14 amino acids. The V gene end was trimmed by 6 bases and the J gene end by 9 bases; junction bases not matched to a gene: 9. Germline assignment: CDR1 SGHRS and CDR2 YFSETQ. For the CDR3, the DNA is TGCGCCAGCAATGGAACGACAGGGAGTTCACCCCTCCACTTT. As protein: CASNGTTGSSPLHF.

This clone has only a few counts. This chain connects TRBV20-1 to TRBJ2-5; D is possibly TRBD2 (6 bases). Germline CDR1 DFQATT, CDR2 SNEGSKA (reference sequence). Trimming left V 3 bases short and J 2 bases short, with 13 bases between. This CDR3 is 14 amino acids long. In DNA form, the CDR3 reads TGCAGTGCTAGTTTATTCCGGGGGCAAGAGACCCAGTACTTC. Translated: CSASLFRGQETQYF.

This clone occurred once. The chain employs TRBV7-9 and TRBJ1-1; D is ambiguous. CDR3 length: 12 residues. The V gene lost 11 bases and the J gene lost 1 base, with 11 bases spanning the gap. Germline V gene data show CDR1 as SEHNR and CDR2 as FQNEAQ (reference sequence). The CDR3 region is CAGHRGNTEAFF. Written as DNA, the CDR3 is TGTGCCGGGCATCGGGGGAACACTGAAGCTTTCTTT.

This rearrangement joins TRBV18 to TRBJ1-1, with a tentative D call TRBD1 (5 bases). V lost 5 bases and J lost 0, with 7 bases in between. Germline loops: CDR1 KGHSH, CDR2 LQKENI. The CDR3 spans 13 residues. The chain's CDR3 is CASSSGMNTEAFF. The CDR3 DNA follows: TGTGCCAGCTCATCAGGGATGAACACTGAAGCTTTCTTT.